Here is one T cell receptor (beta chain) with its context. This clonotype was recorded many times. Its antigen has not been determined. Base qualities are not provided; no much larger clone lies one nucleotide away. As encoded in the germline V gene (reference sequence), CDR1 is LGHDT while CDR2 is YNNKEL. From the cysteine up to the phenylalanine, the CDR3 has a length of 13 residues. The entry retains the CDR3 DNA only, 39 bases that are in frame from base 1. Cut back by 3 bases and 3 bases, the V and J ends lie 9 bases apart. The hyperthyroidism patients were between 18 and 65 years old and newly diagnosed, with a disease duration of less than 2 months. Patients with uncontrolled infections, other autoimmune diseases, pregnancy or lactation were excluded. Diagnoses relied on clinical symptoms, serum thyroxine and TRAb, thyroid ultrasound and orbital computed tomography. For progressor patients, blood was drawn at the first diagnosis of hyperthyroidism, before any ophthalmopathy symptoms had appeared. PBMCs were isolated from roughly 10 ml of fresh peripheral blood by Ficoll-Paque density gradient centrifugation. Progressor patients were initially diagnosed with Graves' hyperthyroidism and developed ophthalmopathy during follow-up. Trizol reagent was used to extract total RNA, and RNA quality was then checked on an Agilent 2100 Bioanalyzer.

These data are taken from a study of T cells in Graves' hyperthyroidism and ophthalmopathy (dated by TCRdb to 2018 to 2020). About the study as a whole: Peripheral blood samples were taken at the time of initial diagnosis, prior to any treatment. According to the paper, TCR Vbeta CDR3 sequencing was carried out on about 140 peripheral blood samples, which came from around 43 ophthalmopathy, roughly 75 hyperthyroidism and 17 progressor patients. To identify distinguishing TCR V-J signatures, a discovery cohort of roughly 100 patients was used, comprising 43 with Graves' ophthalmopathy and under 60 with stable Graves' hyperthyroidism. Prospective prediction of ophthalmopathy was tested in an independent validation cohort of some 20 hyperthyroidism patients and around 16 patients who later progressed to ophthalmopathy. The roughly 94 discovery patients were randomly divided into training and test sets at a 7:3 ratio. After sampling, hyperthyroidism patients received methimazole starting at 30 mg daily, and ophthalmopathy patients received high-dose intravenous methylprednisolone. The study also compared thyroid tissue and blood T-cell repertoires from about six Graves' hyperthyroidism patients.

General conclusions and limits of the study: Most expanded thyroid clonotypes (frequency above 0.001) were also detected in blood, a finding suggesting that blood repertoires may reflect thyroid immune responses. No statistical method was used to fix the sample size in advance, and group allocation was not hidden from the investigators. In validation, progression to ophthalmopathy was predicted by the model with roughly 69% sensitivity and around 76% specificity, a median of approximately 7.1 months before onset. A 13 V-J signature model separated ophthalmopathy from stable hyperthyroidism, with just over 85% sensitivity and just under 84% specificity in cross-validation and 80%/75% in testing.

The TCR beta CDR3 regions were amplified from the RNA transcripts. The TCR CDR3 was subjected to a first round of RT-PCR using the HTBI primer set and the Qiagen OneStep RT-PCR kit. Libraries were constructed in a second round of multiplex PCR, after which size selection and purification were performed. The libraries were sequenced on an Illumina HiSeq2000 using paired-end 100 bp reads. On the authors' methods: SOAPnuke was used to process the raw data, throwing out any read that contained adapters or uncalled bases, had a mean Phred below 15, or lacked an exact constant-primer or identifier match. COPE v1.2.5 was used to merge high-quality paired reads, and clonotypes were defined as unique nucleotide sequences. MiTCR v1.1 was used to align the clonotypes against IMGT TRBV, TRBD and TRBJ reference segments. The analysis was restricted to V-J combinations with a frequency above 0.0001, which together covered over 99% of the repertoires. A TCS score was defined as the ratio of F50 (clonal expansion) to E x V (chaos), with BLOSUM62-based TCRdist applied between CDR3 peptides within each V-J. Welch's t-statistics and random forest reduced 514 V-J features to 10 to 15, which were used in a naive Bayes classifier (R e1071). Using fastp trimming at Q25 and MiXCR clonotype assembly, TCRdb reanalyzed the public sequencing data and kept in-frame beta chains. Under each unique CDR3 protein, matching rows form one entry showing the most common genes and DNA. TCRdb, not the original authors, processed these V and J calls. This sample comprises about 360,000 distinct CDR3 sequences, roughly 13% of them detected only once. Roughly 20% of the sample is held by the ten biggest clonotypes.

This receptor was taken from a man aged 25 to 40 with Graves' hyperthyroidism that later progressed to Graves' ophthalmopathy. The chain joins TRBV3-1 to TRBJ2-7; the D gene assignment is perhaps TRBD1 or TRBD2, with each matching 6 bases. The sequenced material came from blood. The CDR3 region: CASSQGGGYEQYF. The DNA reads as follows: TGTGCCAGCAGCCAGGGGGGCGGCTACGAGCAGTACTTC.